Presented here are 19 T cell receptor beta chains from one specimen sequenced in a study of shared clonotypes between healthy human individuals. Repertoires were generated with immunoSEQ multiplex PCR, while TCRdb's copy carries only in-frame clones and drops some. The data show 950,000 to 1,100,000 clones, about four fifths seen once. The sequencing input was memory CD4+ T cells from PBMCs. The subset: CD45RA-negative fraction. These receptors were obtained from a man aged 18-30 years in good health. Some clones in this sample may be carry-over from other donors' samples.

The gene calls are TRBV29-1 and TRBJ1-2; 9 bases fit TRBD1. CDR3 size: 13 residues. V gave up 6 bases and J gave up 5 bases; unmatched junction bases: 7. Germline V gene data show CDR1 as SQVTM and CDR2 as ANQGSEA. DNA for the CDR3: TGCAGCGTGTCGGACAGGGGCGGTTATGGCTACACCTTC. Translating it yields CSVSDRGGYGYTF.

The rearrangement uses TRBV20-1 and TRBJ2-1, with D unclear. Between the trimmed V and J ends, which lost 6 bases and 8 bases, there was a span of 11 bases. The V gene's germline CDR1 is DFQATT and CDR2 SNEGSKA (reference sequence). This CDR3 is 11 amino acids long. CDR3 sequence: CSAPSVDEQFF. CDR3 in DNA: TGCAGTGCGCCCTCGGTCGATGAGCAGTTCTTC.

This clone was seen only once. The chain joins TRBV28 to TRBJ1-5, with a tentative D call TRBD1 (6 bases). V was shortened by 1 base and J by 1 base, with 8 bases between the two germline ends. The CDR3 is 15 residues long. Germline loops: CDR1 MDHEN, CDR2 SYDVKM. Here the CDR3 DNA reads TGTGCCAGCAGTTTATCTGACAGGAGCAATCAGCCCCAGCATTTT. It translates to CASSLSDRSNQPQHF.

This clone was picked up many times. Other nucleotide sequences in the sample specify the same CDR3. The J gene is TRBJ1-4, the V gene TRBV5-1; 9 bases are a match to TRBD1. V was pared by 2 bases and J by 11 bases, with 7 bases of the junction left unmatched. This CDR3 contains 14 residues. The germline V gene has CDR1 SGHRS and CDR2 YFSETQ. For the CDR3, the DNA is TGCGCCAGCAGCTTCACAGGGGGCGTAGAGAAACTGTTTTTT. Its protein is CASSFTGGVEKLFF.

The chain links TRBV6-5 to TRBJ2-7; 11 positions match TRBD1. The CDR3 has 16 residues. Per the germline V gene, CDR1 is MNHEY and CDR2 is SVGAGI. V lost 4 bases to trimming and J lost 1 base; unmatched junction nucleotides: 6. CDR3: CASSSWTGGFSYEQYF. For the CDR3, the DNA is TGTGCCAGCAGTTCCTGGACAGGGGGCTTTTCCTACGAGCAGTACTTC.

The genes are TRBV2 and TRBJ1-2; 9 bases are shared with TRBD1. Germline CDR1 is SNHLY and CDR2 is FYNNEI. With 10 bases clipped from V and 8 bases from J, the junction kept 14 bases outside the gene matches. The CDR3 sequence is 14 residues long. The CDR3 sequence: CAKPPRDRAGGYTF. DNA of the CDR3: TGTGCCAAACCCCCCCGGGACAGGGCGGGCGGCTACACCTTC.

The rearrangement links TRBV7-2 to TRBJ2-7, with 12 bases aligning to TRBD2. The CDR3 consists of 18 residues. Germline V gene data show CDR1 as SGHTA and CDR2 as FQGNSA. Germline trimming cut 3 bases from V and 0 bases from J; bases unmatched to any gene: 9. The CDR3 DNA sequence: TGTGCCAGCAGCTTTTATGCGTGGACTAGCGGGGCCTCCTACGAGCAGTACTTC. Protein: CASSFYAWTSGASYEQYF.

The chain uses TRBV19 and TRBJ2-1; TRBD2 agrees at 8 bases. This CDR3 has 13 residues. V lost 1 base to trimming and J lost 9 bases; unmatched junction nucleotides: 2. Per germline, CDR1 LNHDA and CDR2 SQIVND (reference sequence). CDR3 protein: CASSIGLASEQFF. The CDR3 nucleotides read TGTGCCAGTAGTATAGGACTAGCGAGTGAGCAGTTCTTC.

V is TRBV27 and J is TRBJ2-2, with D possibly matching TRBD2 (5 bases). Deletions cut 3 bases from V and 6 bases from J, with 11 bases between. The CDR3 runs to 14 residues. The germline V gene encodes CDR1 MNHEY and CDR2 SMNVEV (reference sequence). In DNA, the CDR3 is TGTGCCAGCAGTTTTACTAGTGTGGCCGGGGAGCTGTTTTTT. It yields the protein CASSFTSVAGELFF.

J is TRBJ2-7 and V is TRBV5-1, with 9 bases that match TRBD1. Germline values: CDR1 SGHRS, CDR2 YFSETQ. This CDR3 is 14 amino acids long. The V and J ends lost 4 bases and 2 bases, in that order; junction bases with no gene match: 4. The CDR3 DNA follows: TGCGCCAGCAGCACAAGACAGGGGGCCTACGAGCAGTACTTC. Translation gives CASSTRQGAYEQYF.

V and J are TRBV5-1 and TRBJ2-5, with 10 bases that match TRBD2. J was trimmed by 2 bases and V by 0 bases; bases with no gene match: 10. The germline V gene has CDR1 SGHRS and CDR2 YFSETQ. The CDR3 totals 18 residues. CDR3 in amino acids: CASSLEGVLAGNQETQYF. The CDR3 region has the DNA TGCGCCAGCAGCTTGGAAGGAGTACTAGCGGGAAATCAAGAGACCCAGTACTTC.

The chain recombines TRBV6-5 with TRBJ2-3; D gene uncertain. The V gene lost 3 bases and the J gene lost 4 bases, with 8 bases spanning the gap. The CDR3 covers 13 residues. The germline CDR1 and CDR2 sequences are MNHEY and SVGAGI. DNA for the CDR3: TGTGCCAGCAGTTATGGCTCATCAGATACGCAGTATTTT. Its translation: CASSYGSSDTQYF.

V is TRBV30 and J is TRBJ1-6; D is uncertain. V gave up 3 bases and J gave up 14 bases, with 8 bases separating them. Per germline, CDR1 GTSNPN and CDR2 SVGIG (reference sequence). The CDR3 runs 10 residues. CDR3 loop: CAWRAGSLHF. Here the CDR3 DNA reads TGTGCCTGGAGAGCGGGGTCCCTCCACTTT. The complete variable domain, with remaining parts taken from reference TRBV30 and TRBJ1-6, reads SQTIHQWPATLVQPVGSPLSLECTVEGTSNPNLYWYRQAAGRGLQLLFYSVGIGQISSEVPQNLSASRPQDRQFILSSKKLLLSDSGFYLCAWRAGSLHFGNGTRLTVT.

The rearrangement links TRBV28 to TRBJ1-1; D is possibly TRBD1 (5 bases). Trimming took off 4 bases at V and 1 base at J, with 13 bases between the two ends. Per germline, CDR1 MDHEN and CDR2 SYDVKM. There are 15 residues in the CDR3. The CDR3 sequence is CASSWGRRENTEAFF. The CDR3 DNA follows: TGTGCCAGCAGTTGGGGACGGCGAGAGAACACTGAAGCTTTCTTT.

This chain links TRBV30 with TRBJ2-1; 13 nucleotides match TRBD2. This CDR3 has 18 amino acids. CDR1 and CDR2 from the germline V gene are GTSNPN and SVGIG (reference sequence). J lost 4 bases, V lost 4 bases, and 13 bases had no gene match. DNA of the CDR3: TGTGCCTGGATCTCACTAGCGGGAGGGCAAACCCATTACAATGAGCAGTTCTTC. Translated, it gives CAWISLAGGQTHYNEQFF.

V gene TRBV4-2 combines with J gene TRBJ2-2; 9 nucleotides agree with TRBD2. CDR3 size: 19 residues. Germline trimming cut 4 bases from V and 2 bases from J; bases unmatched to any gene: 14. Germline CDR1 LGHNA, CDR2 YNFKEQ. CDR3: CASSRAEGPSGINTGELFF. Here the CDR3 DNA reads TGTGCCAGCAGCCGAGCAGAGGGGCCTAGCGGGATCAACACCGGGGAGCTGTTTTTT.

The chain recombines TRBV30 with TRBJ1-1; 7 bases match TRBD1. This CDR3 spans 11 amino acids. CDR1 GTSNPN and CDR2 SVGIG come from the germline V gene (reference sequence). The J segment lost 10 bases and the V segment lost 8 bases, leaving 10 bases of the junction unmatched. CDR3 region: CATWTGGVAFF. CDR3 coding DNA: TGTGCCACTTGGACAGGAGGTGTAGCTTTCTTT.

The chain combines TRBV28 with TRBJ1-2; D unclear. V was cut by 5 bases and J by 0 bases, with 19 bases left in between. This CDR3 spans 17 amino acids. Germline CDR1 reads MDHEN; CDR2 reads SYDVKM. The CDR3: CASSAPRAARANYGYTF. Here the CDR3 DNA reads TGTGCCAGCAGTGCTCCCCGGGCCGCCCGAGCTAACTATGGCTACACCTTC.

This clone showed up just once. This may stem from a read error, because a much larger clone lies one nucleotide away. Additional DNA sequences in this sample encode the identical CDR3. V usage is TRBV28 and J usage is TRBJ1-2; D is unresolved. Germline-derived CDR1 and CDR2 are MDHEN and SYDVKM. This CDR3 region has 12 residues. Trimming cost V 3 bases and J 4 bases, with 6 bases left between them. DNA of the CDR3: TGTGCCAGCAGTTTGAGGAGCTATGGCTACACCTTC. Translating it yields CASSLRSYGYTF.